These T cell receptor beta chains were read from a single sample in a study of blood T cell repertoires in COVID-19. Some clones are missing from TCRdb's copy, which holds only in-frame ones; the method was immunoSEQ multiplex PCR. The table lists roughly 67,000 clones, about 83% of them singletons. Sequencing was done on a sample of peripheral blood. The receptors derive from a woman aged 60-70 years with acute or convalescent COVID-19. Both conserved end residues are part of each CDR3. Fields, in order: clone size, D gene, CDR3 length, J gene, V gene, CDR3 DNA, CDR3 protein. A D gene is named only where the DNA matches it firmly. Clone size appears in some rows only: once, few, many, or a class for an expanded clone.

clone_size: few
d_call: .
cdr3_length: 15
j_call: TRBJ1-4
v_call: TRBV5-1
cdr3_nt: TGCGCCAGCAGCCAGACAGGAGAGTCTAATGAAAAACTGTTTTTT
cdr3_aa: CASSQTGESNEKLFF

clone_size: .
d_call: TRBD2
cdr3_length: 18
j_call: TRBJ2-1
v_call: TRBV11-2
cdr3_nt: TGTGCCAGCAGCGAGTACGGGACTAGCGGGGGGGCTTGGAATGAGCAGTTCTTC
cdr3_aa: CASSEYGTSGGAWNEQFF

clone_size: .
d_call: TRBD2
cdr3_length: 17
j_call: TRBJ2-1
v_call: TRBV7-9
cdr3_nt: TGTGCCAGCAGCTTAGCCGGAGGAGCGGGGGGGTGGAATGAGCAGTTCTTC
cdr3_aa: CASSLAGGAGGWNEQFF

clone_size: .
d_call: .
cdr3_length: 15
j_call: TRBJ1-3
v_call: TRBV5-1
cdr3_nt: TGCGCCAGCAGCCAGGCCGCGGGGTCCGGAAACACCATATATTTT
cdr3_aa: CASSQAAGSGNTIYF

clone_size: .
d_call: TRBD1
cdr3_length: 17
j_call: TRBJ1-2
v_call: TRBV19
cdr3_nt: TGTGCCAGTAGTATCTCCCACCACGGCAGGGGGATTAGAGGCTACACCTTC
cdr3_aa: CASSISHHGRGIRGYTF

clone_size: .
d_call: TRBD1
cdr3_length: 13
j_call: TRBJ1-2
v_call: TRBV18
cdr3_nt: TGTGCCAGCTCACTGGACAGGGATTATGGCTACACCTTC
cdr3_aa: CASSLDRDYGYTF

clone_size: .
d_call: TRBD2
cdr3_length: 14
j_call: TRBJ2-7
v_call: TRBV3-1/TRBV3-2
cdr3_nt: TGTGCCAGCAGCCAGGGGGGGACCCGAAACGAGCAGTACTTC
cdr3_aa: CASSQGGTRNEQYF

clone_size: .
d_call: TRBD2
cdr3_length: 17
j_call: TRBJ2-7
v_call: TRBV3-1/TRBV3-2
cdr3_nt: TGTGCCAGCAGCCAAGACGTTAGCGCTAGCGGCTCCTACGAGCAGTACTTC
cdr3_aa: CASSQDVSASGSYEQYF

clone_size: .
d_call: TRBD1
cdr3_length: 14
j_call: TRBJ1-2
v_call: TRBV10-3
cdr3_nt: TGTGCCACCTATCAACAGGGGGTGGACTATGGCTACACCTTC
cdr3_aa: CATYQQGVDYGYTF

clone_size: .
d_call: .
cdr3_length: 15
j_call: TRBJ2-1
v_call: TRBV6-5
cdr3_nt: TGTGCCAGCAGCCTGGGACTTCGGTCCTACAATGAGCAGTTCTTC
cdr3_aa: CASSLGLRSYNEQFF

clone_size: .
d_call: .
cdr3_length: 15
j_call: TRBJ2-2
v_call: TRBV6-5
cdr3_nt: TGTGCCAGTAACGACGGGGGGCGCGGCACCGGGGAGCTGTTTTTT
cdr3_aa: CASNDGGRGTGELFF